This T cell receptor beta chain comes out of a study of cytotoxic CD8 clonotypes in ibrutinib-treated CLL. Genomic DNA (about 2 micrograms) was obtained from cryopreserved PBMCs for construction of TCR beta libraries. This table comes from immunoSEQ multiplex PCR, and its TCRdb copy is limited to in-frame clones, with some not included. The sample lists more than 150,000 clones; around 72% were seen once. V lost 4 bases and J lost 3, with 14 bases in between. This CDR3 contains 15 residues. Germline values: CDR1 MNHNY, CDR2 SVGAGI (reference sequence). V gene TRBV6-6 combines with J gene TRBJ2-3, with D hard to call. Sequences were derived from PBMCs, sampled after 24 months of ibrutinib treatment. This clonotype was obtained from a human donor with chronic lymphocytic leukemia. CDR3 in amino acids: CASSSDHPRTDTQYF. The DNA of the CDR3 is TGTGCCAGCAGTTCCGACCATCCACGGACAGATACGCAGTATTTT.